Listed here are 7 T cell receptor beta chains from one sample, sequenced in a study of cytomegalovirus exposure and HLA in healthy donors. 60 Vbeta and 13 Jbeta primers were used in PCR. Repertoires were generated with immunoSEQ multiplex PCR, while TCRdb's copy carries only in-frame clones and drops some. The sample yields roughly 130,000 clones, around 81% seen once. Material for sequencing was PBMCs. The origin of the receptors is a man between 18 and 35 years old in good health and CMV-seronegative.

The V gene is TRBV4-1, the J gene TRBJ2-4; TRBD2 aligns across 11 bases. This CDR3 has 19 amino acids. Germline CDR1 and CDR2: MGHRA and YSYEKL. V trimming: 0 bases; J trimming: 8 bases; junction bases outside the gene matches: 15. The CDR3 DNA reads as TGCGCCAGCAGCCAAGATGATATTAAGGCTAGCGGGGGGTACGACATTCAGTACTTC. This codes for CASSQDDIKASGGYDIQYF.

V is TRBV30 and J is TRBJ1-4; D is perhaps TRBD1 (5 bases). V was cut by 0 bases and J by 10 bases, with 21 bases left in between. This CDR3 contains 16 residues. CDR1 is GTSNPN and CDR2 is SVGIG in the germline V gene (reference sequence). The CDR3 spells CAWSVLREGQRGKLFF. The CDR3 DNA is TGTGCCTGGAGTGTACTTCGCGAAGGGCAAAGGGGAAAACTGTTTTTT.

This chain connects TRBV4-3 to TRBJ2-7; 10 positions match TRBD2. This CDR3 is 15 amino acids long. V was pared by 3 bases and J by 2 bases, with 4 bases of the junction left unmatched. Germline assignment: CDR1 LGHNA and CDR2 YSLEER. CDR3 protein: CASSHRTSGTYEQYF. CDR3 nucleotide sequence: TGCGCCAGCAGCCACCGGACTAGCGGAACCTACGAGCAGTACTTC.

This chain uses TRBV13 with TRBJ1-1; perhaps TRBD1 as D (6 bases). The length of the CDR3 is 14 residues. Trimming removed 3 bases at V and 1 base at J, with 9 bases between. The V gene's germline CDR1 is PRHDT and CDR2 FYEKMQ (reference sequence). CDR3 bases: TGTGCCAGCAGCTTTATGACAGGGAACACTGAAGCTTTCTTT. Translation: CASSFMTGNTEAFF.

Here the CDR3 reads CASRQGWDSNQPQHF. CDR3 nucleotides: TGTGCCAGCAGACAGGGCTGGGATAGCAATCAGCCCCAGCATTTT. This chain joins TRBV6-5 and TRBJ1-5; tentatively, D is TRBD1 (6 bases). The germline V gene has CDR1 MNHEY and CDR2 SVGAGI. This CDR3 has 15 amino acids. Trimming cost V 6 bases and J 0 bases, with 12 bases left between them.

The V call is TRBV9, the J call TRBJ2-1, with 7 positions matching TRBD2. Germline trimming cut 2 bases from V and 8 bases from J; bases unmatched to any gene: 13. Germline CDR1 and CDR2: SGDLS and YYNGEE. The CDR3 has 16 residues. The CDR3 DNA sequence: TGTGCCAGCAGCGTCCAGCGGGGCCGACGTTATGATGAGCAGTTCTTC. It specifies CASSVQRGRRYDEQFF.

V and J are TRBV15 and TRBJ2-7; 8 bases match TRBD1. The length of the CDR3 is 14 residues. Germline values: CDR1 LNHNV, CDR2 YYDKDF (reference sequence). V lost 5 bases and J lost 0; bases outside the gene matches: 3. CDR3 region: CATSVTGDSYEQYF. The CDR3 DNA reads TGTGCCACCAGCGTGACAGGGGACTCCTACGAGCAGTACTTC.